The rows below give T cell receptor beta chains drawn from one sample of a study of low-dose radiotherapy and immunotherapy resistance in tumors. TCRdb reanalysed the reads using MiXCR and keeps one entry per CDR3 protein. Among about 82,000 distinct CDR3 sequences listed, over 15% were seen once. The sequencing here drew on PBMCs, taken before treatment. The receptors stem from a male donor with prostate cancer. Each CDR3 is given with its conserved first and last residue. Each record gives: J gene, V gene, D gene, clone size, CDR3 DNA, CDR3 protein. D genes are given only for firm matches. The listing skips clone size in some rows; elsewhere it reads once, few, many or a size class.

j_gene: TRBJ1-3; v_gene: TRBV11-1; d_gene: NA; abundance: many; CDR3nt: TGTGCCAGCAGCTTCTACGGAAACACCATATATTTT; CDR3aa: CASSFYGNTIYF
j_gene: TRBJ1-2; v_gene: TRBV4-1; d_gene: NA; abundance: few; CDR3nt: TGCGCCAGCAGCCAACCCAGGGAAATGGATTATGGCTACACCTTC; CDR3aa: CASSQPREMDYGYTF
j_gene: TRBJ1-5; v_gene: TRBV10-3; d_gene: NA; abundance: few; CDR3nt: TGTGCCATCAGTCGTTCGGGGGCCCCTCAGCCCCAGCATTTT; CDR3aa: CAISRSGAPQPQHF
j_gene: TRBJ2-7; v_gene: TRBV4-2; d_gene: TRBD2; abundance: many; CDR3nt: TGTGCCAGCAGTCGTGGGGAGGGCTCCTACGAGCAGTACTTC; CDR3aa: CASSRGEGSYEQYF
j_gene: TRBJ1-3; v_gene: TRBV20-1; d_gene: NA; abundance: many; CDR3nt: TGCAGTGCTAAGCCCCCAGGGCTCCCTGGAAACACCATATATTTT; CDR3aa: CSAKPPGLPGNTIYF
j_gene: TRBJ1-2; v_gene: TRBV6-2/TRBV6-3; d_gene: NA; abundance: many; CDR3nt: TGTGCCAGCAGTTACCCCAGGGTAGATGGCTACACCTTC; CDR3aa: CASSYPRVDGYTF
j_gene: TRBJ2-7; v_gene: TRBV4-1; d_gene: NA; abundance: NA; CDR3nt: TGCGCCAGCAGCCAAGCCCCCACGGGCGGGGGCTTGTACGAGCAGTACTTC; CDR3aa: CASSQAPTGGGLYEQYF
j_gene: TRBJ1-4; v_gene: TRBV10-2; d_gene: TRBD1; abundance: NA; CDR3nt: TGCGCCAGCAGCGTTACAGGGGAGTATGGTGAAAAACTGTTTTTT; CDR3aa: CASSVTGEYGEKLFF
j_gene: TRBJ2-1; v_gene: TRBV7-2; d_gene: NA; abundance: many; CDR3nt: TGTGCCAGCAGCTTAGGGCAGGGCCCCTACAATGAGCAGTTCTTC; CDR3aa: CASSLGQGPYNEQFF
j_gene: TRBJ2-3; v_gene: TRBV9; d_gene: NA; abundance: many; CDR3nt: TGTGCCAGCAGCTTTGCCGGGACTAGCACAGATACGCAGTATTTT; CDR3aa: CASSFAGTSTDTQYF
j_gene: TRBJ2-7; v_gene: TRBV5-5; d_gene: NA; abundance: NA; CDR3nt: TGTGCCAGCAGCTTCGACTCAGGACAAGGCGAGCAGTACTTC; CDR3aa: CASSFDSGQGEQYF
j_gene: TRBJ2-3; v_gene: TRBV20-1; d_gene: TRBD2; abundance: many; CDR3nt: TGCAGTGCGGTCGGGACTAGCGGGGGGATCACAGATACGCAGTATTTT; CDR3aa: CSAVGTSGGITDTQYF
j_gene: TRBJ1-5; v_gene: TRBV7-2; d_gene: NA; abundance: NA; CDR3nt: TGTGCCAGCAGCTTAATTCGGGGGAATCAGCCCCAGCATTTT; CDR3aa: CASSLIRGNQPQHF
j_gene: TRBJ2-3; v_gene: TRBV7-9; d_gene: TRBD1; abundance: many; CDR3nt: TGTGCCAGCAGCACGCGGGACAGGGGGAACACAGATACGCAGTATTTT; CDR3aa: CASSTRDRGNTDTQYF
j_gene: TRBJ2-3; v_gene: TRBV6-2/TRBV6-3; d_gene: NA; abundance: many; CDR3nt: TGTGCCAGCAGGAGGGGTCGTTCTAGCACAGATACGCAGTATTTT; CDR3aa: CASRRGRSSTDTQYF
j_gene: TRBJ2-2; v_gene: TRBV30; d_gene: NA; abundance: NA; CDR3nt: TGTGCCTGGGGGCTAGGTGGGGGTATCGGGGAGCTGTTTTTT; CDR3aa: CAWGLGGGIGELFF
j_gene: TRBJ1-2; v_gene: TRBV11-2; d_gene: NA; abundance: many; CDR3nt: TGTGCCAGCAGCTTAACAGGCCCATACACTGGGGGCTACACCTTC; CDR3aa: CASSLTGPYTGGYTF
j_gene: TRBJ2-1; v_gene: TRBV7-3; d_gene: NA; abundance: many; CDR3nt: TGTGCCAGCAGCGCCTCGAACCAGAATGAGCAGTTCTTC; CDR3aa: CASSASNQNEQFF
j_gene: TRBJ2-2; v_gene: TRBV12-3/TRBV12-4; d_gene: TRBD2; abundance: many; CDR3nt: TGTGCCAGCAGTTTTATAGCGGGGAACACCGGGGAGCTGTTTTTT; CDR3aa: CASSFIAGNTGELFF
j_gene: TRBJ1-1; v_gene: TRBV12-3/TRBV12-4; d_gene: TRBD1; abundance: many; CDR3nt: TGTGCCAGCGGCAATCCCCGGGACAGCATGAACACTGAAGCTTTCTTT; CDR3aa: CASGNPRDSMNTEAFF
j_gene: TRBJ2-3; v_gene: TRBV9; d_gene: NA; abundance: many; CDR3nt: TGTGCCAGCAGCGACAAGACAGCGGTCAGCACAGATACGCAGTATTTT; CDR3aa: CASSDKTAVSTDTQYF
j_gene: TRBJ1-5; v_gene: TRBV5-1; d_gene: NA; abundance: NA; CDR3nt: TGCGCCAGCAGCTTGGATGGGCAGAACAATCAGCCCCAGCATTTT; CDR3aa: CASSLDGQNNQPQHF
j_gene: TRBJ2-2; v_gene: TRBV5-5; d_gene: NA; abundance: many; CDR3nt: TGTGCCAGCACCGGGACTGAAGCGAACACCGGGGAGCTGTTTTTT; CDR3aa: CASTGTEANTGELFF
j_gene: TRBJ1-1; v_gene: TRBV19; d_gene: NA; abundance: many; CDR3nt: TGTGCCAGTAGTTTGGTCCGCATGAACACTGAAGCTTTCTTT; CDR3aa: CASSLVRMNTEAFF
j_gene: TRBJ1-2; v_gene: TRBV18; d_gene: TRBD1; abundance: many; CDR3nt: TGTGCCAGCTGTGACAGGGAAGGCCATGGCTACACCTTC; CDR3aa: CASCDREGHGYTF
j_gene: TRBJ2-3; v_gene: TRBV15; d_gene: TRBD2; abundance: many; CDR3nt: TGTGCCACCAGCAGAGATCTGACTAGCGGGAGGAACACAGATACGCAGTATTTT; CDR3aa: CATSRDLTSGRNTDTQYF